This T cell receptor beta chain emerged from a study of shared clonotypes between healthy human individuals. Germline V CDR1 and CDR2: SEHNR, FQNEAQ (reference sequence). This CDR3 comprises 13 residues. V was pared by 0 bases and J by 2 bases, with 5 bases between. The assay was immunoSEQ multiplex PCR, and TCRdb's table has in-frame clones only and misses some. Here the sample spans about 820,000 clones, around 93% being singletons. This clone has more than one count but fewer than ten. The same CDR3 is also encoded by other DNA sequences in this sample. CD45RO-negative cells were positively selected for CCR7, leaving out terminally differentiated effector memory CD45RA+ cells.

This chain links TRBV7-9 with TRBJ2-7; D gene unclear. The clonotype comes from a man aged 25-45 years in good health. Specimen: naive CD8+ T cells sorted from blood. Here the CDR3 DNA reads TGTGCCAGCAGCTTAGCGTCGACCTACGAGCAGTACTTC. This sequence encodes CASSLASTYEQYF. The full variable domain, in which reference TRBV7-9 and TRBJ2-7 provide the parts outside the CDR3, is DTGVSQNPRHKITKRGQNVTFRCDPISEHNRLYWYRQTLGQGPEFLTYFQNEAQLEKSRLLSDRFSAERPKGSFSTLEIQRTEQGDSAMYLCASSLASTYEQYFGPGTRLTVT.